This T cell receptor (beta chain) was sequenced for a study of blood T cells in healthy people across ages (dated by TCRdb to the mid-2010s). For context, the study as a whole: In model experiments, template switching captured roughly one uniquely barcoded TCR beta cDNA molecule for every two T cells. To avoid experimental bias, donors of different ages were randomly spread across the sequencing lanes. The donors were split into four age groups: young (average about 16 years), middle-aged (over 35), aged (roughly 68) and long-lived (under 85). Age-related changes in TCR beta repertoire diversity were measured in the study by deep sequencing normalized with unique cDNA molecular identifiers. For two donors (one aged 18 to 30 and one aged 80 or older), the study analyzed two additional independent replicas of 1 million unique cDNA reads from the same blood draw.

For this clonotype: Its antigen is unknown. A read error may produce the germline difference seen at one junction end.

Summary of the overall study and its limitations: The CMV infection status of donors was not known, potentially confounding age-related changes in expanded clonotypes. Total diversity estimates from one million sequenced T cells were considered lower bounds and underestimates. Observed TCR beta diversity correlated strongly with the percentage of naive T cells measured by flow cytometry. The long-lived group showed more naive CD4+ T cells, fewer expanded clones and increased TCR diversity than the aged group, suggesting age selection. Since profiling was done on bulk unsorted PBMCs, naive and antigen-experienced compartments could not be conclusively compared. Observed TCR beta diversity per million T cells fell roughly linearly with age, and a significant reduction was already apparent by age roughly 40.

Receptors were amplified or captured by 5' RACE. Sequencing was performed on an Illumina HiSeq 2500. A second PCR of roughly 6 to 11 cycles was performed with a sample-barcoded 5' primer and a J-beta primer mix. Each TCR beta cDNA molecule received a unique molecular identifier from a template-switch 5' adaptor carrying 12 random nucleotides. At least 3 million CDR3-containing paired-end reads were obtained from each sample. First-strand cDNA synthesis was performed from all RNA using the Mint cDNA synthesis kit, with priming by a TRBC-specific oligonucleotide. Following uracil-DNA glycosylase treatment, all cDNA underwent a first 18-cycle PCR with the universal primers M1SS and BC2_uni_R. Under the source paper's analysis protocol: Normalization of each sample was performed by random selection of 1 million high-quality reads, each carrying a distinct molecular identifier. Instead of being binned into consensus sequences, reads with shared molecular identifiers were discarded. MiTCR, run with a Q25 quality threshold and the strictest error-elimination algorithm, handled CDR3 identification, clonotype clustering and error correction. A nonparametric unseen species model with Euler transformation was used to estimate lower-bound total TCR beta diversity. The raw public data were reprocessed by TCRdb itself: fastp quality trimming at Q25, MiXCR clonotype calling, in-frame beta chains only. Every CDR3 protein is listed once, alongside the most common genes and DNA of its rows. TCRdb's processing, not the study's, gives the V and J calls here. This sample has some 710,000 distinct CDR3 sequences in its table, and approximately 22% of those were observed once. About 22% of the sample goes to the ten largest clones.

The germline V gene yields MDHEN for CDR1 and SYDVKM for CDR2. Spanning cysteine to phenylalanine, the CDR3 consists of 15 amino acids. Solely the CDR3 DNA is kept, with 45 bases framed from the first base. Systemically healthy Caucasian individuals from Russia, 35 to 50 in total and aged about 6 to 100 years, were included as donors. Each donor gave about 9.8 milliliters of peripheral blood, drawn into EDTA-treated Vacutainer tubes. PBMCs were isolated by Ficoll-Paque density-gradient centrifugation, with at least 7 million obtained per sample. Total RNA was extracted from PBMCs with Trizol reagent, with at least 6 micrograms obtained per sample. The percentages of naive CD45RAhigh/CD27high T cells were determined by flow cytometry on a PBMC aliquot from every donor.

The V gene is TRBV28 and the J gene is TRBJ2-3; 13 nucleotides in the junction match TRBD2. This receptor was identified in a man between 70 and 80 years old in good health. The sample taken for sequencing was blood. The CDR3 protein sequence reads: CAGRTSGGVGDTQYF. The DNA sequence reads TGTGCCGGCAGAACTAGCGGGGGGGTCGGGGATACGCAGTATTTT.